This T cell receptor beta chain was profiled in a study of cytomegalovirus exposure and HLA in healthy donors. Study-wide results and limits: HLA allele associations emerged for about 18,000 TCR beta sequences in a later analysis, at 0.05 false discovery rate. Later analysis showed most CMV-associated TCR beta chains appearing HLA-restricted. Analyses of presence/absence relied on an assumption of roughly uniform sequencing depth across donors.

Concerning this clone itself: Its target is unknown.

CDR1 and CDR2 from the germline V gene are ENHRY and SYGVKD. This CDR3 is 16 amino acids long. Trimming stripped 0 bases from V and 1 base from J, with 11 bases between. Use of 60 Vbeta and 13 Jbeta primers characterized the PCR. Using immunoSEQ multiplex PCR, the repertoire was profiled, and TCRdb retains in-frame clones only, with some absent. The table includes over 100,000 clones, about 70% detected once. The sequenced sample consisted of PBMCs. The chain uses TRBV10-3 and TRBJ2-3; TRBD2 is a possible D gene (6 bases). This TCR derives from a male donor in good health and CMV-seronegative. For the CDR3, the DNA is TGTGCCATCAGTGAGTCAGGGAGGTTGGGCACAGATACGCAGTATTTT. Its protein is CAISESGRLGTDTQYF.